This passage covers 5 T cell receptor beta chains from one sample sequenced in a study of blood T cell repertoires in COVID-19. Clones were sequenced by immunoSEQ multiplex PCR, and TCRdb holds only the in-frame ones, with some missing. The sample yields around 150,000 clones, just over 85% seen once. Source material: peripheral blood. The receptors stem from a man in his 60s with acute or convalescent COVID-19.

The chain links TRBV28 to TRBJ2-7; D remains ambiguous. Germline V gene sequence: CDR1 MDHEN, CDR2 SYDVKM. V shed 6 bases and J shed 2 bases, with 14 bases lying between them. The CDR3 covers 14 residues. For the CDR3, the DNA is TGTGCCAGCAGCCTAGGATCACTCCCCTACGAGCAGTACTTC. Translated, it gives CASSLGSLPYEQYF. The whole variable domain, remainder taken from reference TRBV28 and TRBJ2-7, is DVKVTQSSRYLVKRTGEKVFLECVQDMDHENMFWYRQDPGLGLRLIYFSYDVKMKEKGDIPEGYSVSREKKERFSLILESASTNQTSMYLCASSLGSLPYEQYFGPGTRLTVT.

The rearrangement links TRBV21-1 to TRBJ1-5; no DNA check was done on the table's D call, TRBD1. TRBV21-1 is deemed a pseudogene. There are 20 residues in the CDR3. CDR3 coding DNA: TGTGCCAGCAACCCTCCCTGGGGGGACAGAGACTTCTATAGCAATCAGCCCCAGCATTTT. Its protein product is CASNPPWGDRDFYSNQPQHF.

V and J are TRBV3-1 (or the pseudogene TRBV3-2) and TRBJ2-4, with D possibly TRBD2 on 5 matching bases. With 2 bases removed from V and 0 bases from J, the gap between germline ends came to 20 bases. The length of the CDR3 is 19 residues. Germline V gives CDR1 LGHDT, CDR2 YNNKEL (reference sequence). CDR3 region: CASSQSGNDLILAKNIQYF. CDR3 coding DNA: TGTGCCAGCAGCCAAAGCGGAAACGACTTAATTTTAGCCAAAAACATTCAGTACTTC.

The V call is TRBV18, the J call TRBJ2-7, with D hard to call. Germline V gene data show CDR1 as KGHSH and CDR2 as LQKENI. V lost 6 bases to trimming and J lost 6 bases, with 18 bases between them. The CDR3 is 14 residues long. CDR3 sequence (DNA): TGTGCCAGCTCCCCTGAGGTTAAATCTAGCGAGCAGTACTTC. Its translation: CASSPEVKSSEQYF.

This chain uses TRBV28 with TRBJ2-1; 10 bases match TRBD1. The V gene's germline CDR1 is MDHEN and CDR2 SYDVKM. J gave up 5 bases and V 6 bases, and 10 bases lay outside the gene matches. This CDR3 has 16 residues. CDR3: CASRSPDRGFNNEQFF. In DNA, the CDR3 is TGTGCCAGCAGATCACCGGACAGGGGGTTCAACAATGAGCAGTTCTTC.